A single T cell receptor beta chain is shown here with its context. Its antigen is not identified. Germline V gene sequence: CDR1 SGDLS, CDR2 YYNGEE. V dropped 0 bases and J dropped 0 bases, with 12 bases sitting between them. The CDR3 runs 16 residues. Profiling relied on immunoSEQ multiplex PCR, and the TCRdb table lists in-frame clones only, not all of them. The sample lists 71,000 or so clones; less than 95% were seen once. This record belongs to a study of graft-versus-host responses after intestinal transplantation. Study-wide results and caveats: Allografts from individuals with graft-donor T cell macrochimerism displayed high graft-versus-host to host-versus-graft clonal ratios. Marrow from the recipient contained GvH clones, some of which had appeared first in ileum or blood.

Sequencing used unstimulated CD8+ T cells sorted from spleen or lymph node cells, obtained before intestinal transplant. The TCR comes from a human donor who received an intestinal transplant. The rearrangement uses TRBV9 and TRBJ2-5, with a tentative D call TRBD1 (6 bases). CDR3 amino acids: CASSVAGDQYQETQYF. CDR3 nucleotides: TGTGCCAGCAGCGTAGCAGGGGACCAGTACCAAGAGACCCAGTACTTC.